This T cell receptor (beta chain) emerged from a study of cytomegalovirus exposure and HLA in healthy donors. Overall study findings and caveats: What TCR beta sequences reportedly achieved was accurate prediction of HLA-A and HLA-B alleles in most subjects. Reported performance of the classifier showed diagnosis of cytomegalovirus status with high specificity and sensitivity. The only immune exposure information that was available was CMV serostatus. Among the most significant clusters, several appeared linked to common viral pathogens in a later analysis.

Germline CDR1 reads SGHNT; CDR2 reads YYREEE (reference sequence). This CDR3 spans 15 amino acids. V dropped 6 bases and J dropped 5; count of bases not matched to a gene: 12. With respect to this clone: The antigen remains unidentified.

Use of 60 Vbeta and 13 Jbeta primers characterized the PCR. Some clones are missing from TCRdb's copy, which holds only in-frame ones; the method was immunoSEQ multiplex PCR. The table shows around 200,000 clones, with around 80% occurring only once. This receptor was obtained from a woman in her fifties or sixties in good health and CMV-seropositive. The sequenced material came from PBMCs. The chain uses TRBV5-4 and TRBJ2-5, with TRBD2 identical over 8 bases. The CDR3 sequence: CASNPGGGGGETQYF. The CDR3 DNA reads as TGTGCCAGCAACCCCGGGGGGGGTGGTGGGGAGACCCAGTACTTC.